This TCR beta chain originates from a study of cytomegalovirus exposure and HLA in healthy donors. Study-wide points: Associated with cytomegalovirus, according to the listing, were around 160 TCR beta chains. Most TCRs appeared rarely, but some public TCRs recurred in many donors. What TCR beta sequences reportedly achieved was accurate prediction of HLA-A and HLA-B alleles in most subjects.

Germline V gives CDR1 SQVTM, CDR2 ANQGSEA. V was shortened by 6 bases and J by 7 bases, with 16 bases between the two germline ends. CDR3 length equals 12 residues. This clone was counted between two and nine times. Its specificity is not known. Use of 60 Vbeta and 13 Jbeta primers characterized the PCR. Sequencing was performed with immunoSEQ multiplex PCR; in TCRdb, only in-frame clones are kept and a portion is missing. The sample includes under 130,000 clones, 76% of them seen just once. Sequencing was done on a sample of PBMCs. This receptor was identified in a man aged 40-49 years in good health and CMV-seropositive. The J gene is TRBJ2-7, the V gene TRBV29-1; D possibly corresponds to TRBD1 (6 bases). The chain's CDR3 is CSVGTSLWEQYF. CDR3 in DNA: TGCAGCGTGGGGACATCCTTGTGGGAGCAGTACTTC.